The 11 T cell receptor beta chains listed next were all sequenced from one sample in a study of metastatic and nonmetastatic thyroid tumors (TCRdb year 2020). The library was generated by PCR. The sequencer was an Illumina HiSeq 4000. Starting from the raw public reads, TCRdb applied fastp trimming at Q25, assembled clones with MiXCR and retained in-frame beta chains. The sample records tens of thousands of clones, about 26% of which are singletons. The ten largest clones capture about 17% of the sample. No treatment had been received by any patient before thyroid surgery. Sequenced: blood. These receptors came from a male donor with papillary thyroid cancer or a benign thyroid nodule (not recorded which). Some clones in this sample may be carry-over from other donors' samples.

This clone was found many times. The V gene is TRBV3-1, the J gene TRBJ1-2, with 10 bases fitting TRBD1. V lost 0 bases and J lost 5; bases outside the gene matches: 3. The CDR3 is 15 residues long. The germline V gene has CDR1 LGHDT and CDR2 YNNKEL (reference sequence). CDR3 DNA: TGTGCCAGCAGCCAAGAAGGGACAGGGGAGTATGGCTACACCTTC. Translating gives CASSQEGTGEYGYTF.

The J gene is TRBJ1-2, the V gene TRBV5-1; D perhaps matches TRBD1 (5 bases). With 4 bases removed from V and 5 bases from J, the gap between germline ends came to 12 bases. Germline CDR1 and CDR2: SGHRS and YFSETQ. The CDR3 spans 13 residues. CDR3 protein: CASSPGEGYGYTF. DNA for the CDR3: TGCGCCAGCAGCCCCGGAGAGGGGTATGGCTACACCTTC. The variable domain in full, completed from reference TRBV5-1 and TRBJ1-2, reads KAGVTQTPRYLIKTRGQQVTLSCSPISGHRSVSWYQQTPGQGLQFLFEYFSETQRNKGNFPGRFSGRQFSNSRSEMNVSTLELGDSALYLCASSPGEGYGYTFGSGTRLTVV.

The table lists this clone with many counts. The V gene is TRBV7-9, the J gene TRBJ1-5, with a tentative D call TRBD1 (5 bases). The CDR3 is made up of 14 amino acids. Germline V gene sequence: CDR1 SEHNR, CDR2 FQNEAQ (reference sequence). Deletions cut 0 bases from V and 7 bases from J, with 10 bases between. This CDR3 is CASSLAGQRQPQHF. Here the CDR3 DNA reads TGTGCCAGCAGCTTAGCCGGACAACGGCAGCCCCAGCATTTT.

There are many counts of this clone. This chain connects TRBV10-3 to TRBJ2-3; 8 bases match TRBD2. Germline values: CDR1 ENHRY, CDR2 SYGVKD. This CDR3 is 14 amino acids long. J lost 3 bases, V lost 8 bases, and 7 bases had no gene match. The CDR3: CAIAPTGGTDTQYF. In nucleotides, the CDR3 is TGTGCCATCGCCCCCACGGGAGGGACAGATACGCAGTATTTT.

This clone was counted at least ten times. The V call is TRBV5-4, the J call TRBJ1-1; D might be TRBD1 (5 bases). This CDR3 spans 14 amino acids. Germline assignment: CDR1 SGHNT and CDR2 YYREEE (reference sequence). Deletions cut 1 base from V and 1 base from J, with 8 bases between. CDR3 sequence (DNA): TGTGCCAGCAGCTTGATCCAGGGGAACACTGAAGCTTTCTTT. It is translated as CASSLIQGNTEAFF. Filled out from reference TRBV5-4 and TRBJ1-1, the complete variable domain reads ETGVTQSPTHLIKTRGQQVTLRCSSQSGHNTVSWYQQALGQGPQFIFQYYREEENGRGNFPPRFSGLQFPNYSSELNVNALELDDSALYLCASSLIQGNTEAFFGQGTRLTVV.

This clone qualifies as medium-sized. The genes are TRBV19 and TRBJ1-6; no clear D. The V end lost 3 bases, the J end lost 9 bases, and 18 bases lay between the germline ends. This CDR3 comprises 16 residues. Germline CDR1 LNHDA, CDR2 SQIVND (reference sequence). The CDR3, as DNA: TGTGCCAGTAGTATGGCAGTCTCTTTGAACGGTTCACCCCTCCACTTT. Amino acids: CASSMAVSLNGSPLHF.

The sample holds many counts of this clone. The V call is TRBV9, the J call TRBJ2-1; D is perhaps TRBD1 (7 bases). From germline, CDR1 is SGDLS and CDR2 YYNGEE. Trimming cost V 7 bases and J 6 bases, with 8 bases left between them. The CDR3 has 11 amino acids. CDR3 loop: CASQGGNEQFF. The DNA for the CDR3 is TGTGCCAGCCAGGGGGGCAATGAGCAGTTCTTC.

This clone has a count of ten or more. The chain carries TRBV29-1 and TRBJ2-4; possible D gene TRBD1, 6 bases. CDR3 length: 16 residues. Germline CDR1 is SQVTM and CDR2 is ANQGSEA. V was trimmed by 7 bases and J by 0 bases, leaving 19 bases between them. CDR3 coding DNA: TGCAGCGCCCTAAAAGGGACACCCTTAGCCAAAAACATTCAGTACTTC. It codes for CSALKGTPLAKNIQYF.

This clone has only a few counts. The gene calls are TRBV6-5 and TRBJ2-3; D possibly uses TRBD1 or TRBD2 (5 bases each). This CDR3 is 17 amino acids long. V was pared by 6 bases and J by 1 base, with 20 bases between. Germline CDR1 is MNHEY and CDR2 is SVGAGI. CDR3 coding DNA: TGTGCCAGCAGAGGATTGGGACGGGTGCAGTGCACAGATACGCAGTATTTT. The encoded protein is CASRGLGRVQCTDTQYF.

The rearrangement uses TRBV20-1 and TRBJ1-3; 8 nucleotides agree with TRBD1. The CDR3 is 17 residues long. V lost 6 bases and J lost 2; bases outside the gene matches: 15. The germline CDR1 and CDR2 sequences are DFQATT and SNEGSKA (reference sequence). CDR3 loop: CSAEDRVKPGAGNTIYF. CDR3 in DNA: TGCAGTGCGGAGGACAGGGTAAAGCCTGGGGCTGGAAACACCATATATTTT.

The sample holds many counts of this clone. The chain couples TRBV19 to TRBJ1-2; D ambiguous. Germline V lookup: CDR1 LNHDA, CDR2 SQIVND (reference sequence). V lost 3 bases and J lost 8, with 7 bases in between. CDR3 length: 11 residues. This CDR3 is CASSIAGGYTF. CDR3 DNA sequence: TGTGCCAGTAGTATTGCGGGGGGCTACACCTTC.